This entry describes one TCR beta chain. The antigen remains unidentified. Clones were read by immunoSEQ multiplex PCR, and TCRdb kept only the in-frame ones, dropping some. Of approximately 300,000 clones detected, approximately 94% appear once; the ten largest clones hold roughly 0.51%. This specimen comes from a study of T cell responses to AZD1222 COVID-19 vaccine. Second doses that came at about 4 or about 12 weeks were put together. CDR3 length equals 15 residues. Germline V CDR1 and CDR2: SGDLS, YYNGEE. The ends were cut back, 1 base at V and 3 bases at J, with 8 bases in the middle. Study conclusions and caveats: Donors were largely white British and mainly female; clonal diversity was possibly underestimated. Reportedly, close to half of spike-specific TCRs are directed against unmutated variant regions. Rises in breadth and depth of Spike-specific TCRs came after two AZD1222 doses.

The source is an adult who received the AZD1222 COVID-19 vaccine. The specimen comprised peripheral blood, sampled 28 days after the second AZD1222 dose. The V gene is TRBV9, the J gene TRBJ2-6, with a possible D match to TRBD1 (5 bases). This CDR3 reads CASSVIGVGANVLTF. CDR3 DNA sequence: TGTGCCAGCAGCGTAATAGGGGTTGGGGCCAACGTCCTGACTTTC.